Reported below is one T cell receptor (beta chain). Its specific antigen is unknown. It has no much larger one-base neighbor in the sample; base qualities were not kept. TCRbeta CDR3 regions were amplified from genomic DNA using the immunoSEQ Assay, a bias-controlled multiplex PCR. Per the original workflow: Within the assay, amplification of reference gene primers was used to estimate how many nucleated cells each sample contained. To quantify the absolute abundance of each unique TCRbeta CDR3 rearrangement, sequence reads were collapsed and filtered. For each sample, productive Simpson clonality was calculated by taking the square root of Simpson's diversity index across productive rearrangements. Here the immuneACCESS table is served through TCRdb, limited to in-frame sequences with V and J called. Missing clones are a known gap in these copies; in checked studies unresolved V genes cover under half, and the rest lacks a known reason. V and J calls and clone size are given by that table; D and trimming were obtained from the DNA. The sample table lists about 120,000 clones, 70% to 75% of them with a count of one. Around 6% of the sample is held by the ten biggest clonotypes.

These data are taken from a study of blood T cell repertoires in COVID-19 (dated by TCRdb to the early 2020s). Background for the entire study: Collaborator samples came from the United States, Italy and Spain and covered acute and convalescent phases of COVID-19. Samples were obtained from the ongoing ImmuneRACE study (first 160 participants) and from some 1,300 subjects provided by 6 global collaborators. Deeply sampled blood TCRbeta repertoires from subjects exposed to, actively infected with, or recovered from COVID-19 were included in the dataset. The repertoires were released in a freely available public database intended as a resource for research on the immune response to SARS-CoV-2. Nearly every sample came with metadata listing a de-identified subject ID, COVID-19 status, age in years and sex. The material from the prospective study consisted of cDNA or gDNA derived from T cells, B-cell-depleted T cells, or PBMCs. Where available, HLA class I and class II types were obtained from metadata supplied by the sample provider rather than from assay-based typing. General conclusions and limits of the study: Clinical and demographic metadata were provided uncurated, with the amount varying by source and participant.

In the germline V gene, CDR1 corresponds to SGHVS and CDR2 to FQNEAQ. V trim: 5 bases; J trim: 1 base; unmatched bases: 7. The CDR3 goes from the cysteine to the phenylalanine over 16 residues. This entry keeps only the CDR3 DNA: 48 bases, framed from base 1. Collaborating institutions collected whole blood in K2EDTA tubes following their own protocols. For TCRbeta analysis, collaborator samples were shipped as frozen whole blood, as isolated PBMCs, or as DNA extracted from either sample type. The sequenced sample was peripheral blood. This chain joins TRBV7-8 to TRBJ2-2; 7 central bases correspond to TRBD1. The clonotype was recovered from a man in his sixties with acute or convalescent COVID-19. The CDR3 in this case is CASSPTTGRNTGELFF. The sequenced DNA: TGTGCCAGCAGCCCGACGACAGGGAGGAACACCGGGGAGCTGTTTTTT.